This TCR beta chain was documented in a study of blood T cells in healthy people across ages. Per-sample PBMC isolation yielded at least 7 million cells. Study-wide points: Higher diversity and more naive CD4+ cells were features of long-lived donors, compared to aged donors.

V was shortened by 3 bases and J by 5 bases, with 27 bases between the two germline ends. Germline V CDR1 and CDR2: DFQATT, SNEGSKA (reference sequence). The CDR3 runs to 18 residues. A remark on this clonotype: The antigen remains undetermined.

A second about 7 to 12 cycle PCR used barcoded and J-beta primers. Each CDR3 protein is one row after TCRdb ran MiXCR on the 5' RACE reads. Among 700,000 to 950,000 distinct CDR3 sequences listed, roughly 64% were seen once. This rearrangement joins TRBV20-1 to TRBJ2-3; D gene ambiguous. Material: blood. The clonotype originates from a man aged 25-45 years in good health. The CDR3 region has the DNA TGCAGTGCTAGCCCCATTCGGGCGTCAGACCACGAAAAAGATACGCAGTATTTT. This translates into CSASPIRASDHEKDTQYF.